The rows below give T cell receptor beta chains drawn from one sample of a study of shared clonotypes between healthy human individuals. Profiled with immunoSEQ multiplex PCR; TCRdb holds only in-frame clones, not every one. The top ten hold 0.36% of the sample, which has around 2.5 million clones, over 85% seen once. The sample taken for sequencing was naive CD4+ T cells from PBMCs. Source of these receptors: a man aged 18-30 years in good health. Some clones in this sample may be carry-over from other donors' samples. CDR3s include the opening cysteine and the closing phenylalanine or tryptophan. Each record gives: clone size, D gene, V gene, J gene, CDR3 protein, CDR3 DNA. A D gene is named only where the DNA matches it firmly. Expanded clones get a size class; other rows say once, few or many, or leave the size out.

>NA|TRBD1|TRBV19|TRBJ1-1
CASSIIRTGGTEAFF
TGTGCCAGTAGTATCATTCGGACAGGGGGGACTGAAGCTTTCTTT
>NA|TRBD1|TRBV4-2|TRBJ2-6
CASSPRTGGGGANVLTF
TGTGCCAGCAGCCCACGGACAGGGGGCGGTGGGGCCAACGTCCTGACTTTC
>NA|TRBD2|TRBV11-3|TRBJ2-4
CASSSGTSGAEIQYF
TGTGCCAGCAGCTCCGGGACTAGCGGGGCGGAGATTCAGTACTTC
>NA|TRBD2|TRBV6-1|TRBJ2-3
CASRDVGLAGDTQYF
TGTGCCAGCAGGGACGTGGGACTAGCAGGAGATACGCAGTATTTT
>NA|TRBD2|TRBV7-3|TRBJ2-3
CASSSLAGSTDTQYF
TGTGCCAGCAGCTCACTAGCGGGAAGCACAGATACGCAGTATTTT
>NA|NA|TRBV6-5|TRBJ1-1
CASSYPGRAEAFF
TGTGCCAGCAGTTACCCAGGGCGCGCTGAAGCTTTCTTT
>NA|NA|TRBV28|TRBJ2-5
CASSLRRRETQYF
TGTGCCAGCAGTTTACGACGGCGGGAGACCCAGTACTTC
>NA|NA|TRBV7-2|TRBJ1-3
CASSFDGGNTIYF
TGTGCCAGCAGCTTCGACGGTGGAAACACCATATATTTT
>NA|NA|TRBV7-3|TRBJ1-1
CASSLRGGQLLNTEAFF
TGTGCCAGCAGCTTACGGGGGGGCCAGCTTTTGAACACTGAAGCTTTCTTT
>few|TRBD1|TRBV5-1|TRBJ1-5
CASSLEPRQGAHQPQHF
TGCGCCAGCAGCTTGGAGCCGCGACAGGGGGCCCATCAGCCCCAGCATTTT
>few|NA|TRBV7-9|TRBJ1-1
CASSSRDLKATEAFF
TGTGCCAGCAGCTCCCGGGACCTAAAGGCCACTGAAGCTTTCTTT
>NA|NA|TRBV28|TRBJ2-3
CASKRRQSTDTQYF
TGTGCCAGCAAACGCCGACAGAGCACAGATACGCAGTATTTT
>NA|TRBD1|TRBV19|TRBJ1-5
CATSTRGQMRNQPQHF
TGTGCCACCTCAACCAGGGGGCAAATGCGCAATCAGCCCCAGCATTTT
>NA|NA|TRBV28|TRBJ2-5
CASSFIAGVRGTQYF
TGTGCCAGCAGTTTTATAGCCGGGGTTCGTGGGACCCAGTACTTC
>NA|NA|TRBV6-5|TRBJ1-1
CASSRAMNTEAFF
TGTGCCAGCAGTAGGGCCATGAACACTGAAGCTTTCTTT
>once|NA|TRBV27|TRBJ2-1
CASSLDRYNEQFF
TGTGCCAGCAGTTTAGACAGATACAATGAGCAGTTCTTC